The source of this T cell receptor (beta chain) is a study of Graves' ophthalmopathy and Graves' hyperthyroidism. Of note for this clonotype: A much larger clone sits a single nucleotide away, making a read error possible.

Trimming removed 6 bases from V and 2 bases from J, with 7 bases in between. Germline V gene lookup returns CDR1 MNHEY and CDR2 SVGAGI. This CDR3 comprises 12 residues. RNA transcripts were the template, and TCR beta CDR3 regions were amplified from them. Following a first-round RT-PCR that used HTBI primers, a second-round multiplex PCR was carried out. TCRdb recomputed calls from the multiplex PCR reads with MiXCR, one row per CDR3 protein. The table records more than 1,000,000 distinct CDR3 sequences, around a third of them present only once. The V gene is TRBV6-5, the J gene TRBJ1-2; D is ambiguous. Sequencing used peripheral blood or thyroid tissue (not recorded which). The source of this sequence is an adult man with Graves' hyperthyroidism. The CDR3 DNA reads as TGTGCCAGCAGCCGCTTAAACTATGGCTACACCTTC. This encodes CASSRLNYGYTF.